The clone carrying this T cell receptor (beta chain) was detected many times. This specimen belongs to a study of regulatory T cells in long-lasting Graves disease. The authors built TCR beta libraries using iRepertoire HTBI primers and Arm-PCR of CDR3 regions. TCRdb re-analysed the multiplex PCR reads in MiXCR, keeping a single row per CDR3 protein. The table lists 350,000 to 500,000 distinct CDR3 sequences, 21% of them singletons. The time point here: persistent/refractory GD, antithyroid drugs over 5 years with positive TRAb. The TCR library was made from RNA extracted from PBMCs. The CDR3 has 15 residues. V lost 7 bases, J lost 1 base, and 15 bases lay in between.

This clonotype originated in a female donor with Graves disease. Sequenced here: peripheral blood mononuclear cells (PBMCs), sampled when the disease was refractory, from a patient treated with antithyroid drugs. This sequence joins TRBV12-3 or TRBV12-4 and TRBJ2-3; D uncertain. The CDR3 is CASTPPWAGTDTQYF. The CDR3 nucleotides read TGTGCCAGCACCCCACCGTGGGCGGGCACAGATACGCAGTATTTT.